This TCR beta chain is drawn from a study of blood T cell repertoires in COVID-19. Overall study: The United States, Italy and Spain were the sources of the acute and convalescent COVID-19 samples. T cells, B-cell-depleted T cells, or PBMCs provided the cDNA or gDNA that served as material.

Germline CDR1 MRHNA, CDR2 SNTAGT. The CDR3 is 13 amino acids. Trimming cost V 7 bases and J 5 bases, with 14 bases left between them. Original data processing: How many nucleated cells were present was estimated from reference gene primer amplification. Sequencing was performed with immunoSEQ multiplex PCR; in TCRdb, only in-frame clones are kept and a portion is missing. V and J calls and clone size follow that table, whereas D and trimming were derived from the DNA. The sample lists roughly 59,000 clones, approximately 80% occurring once. The specimen was peripheral blood. V usage is TRBV6-4 and J usage is TRBJ2-5; TRBD2 might be the D (5 bases). The receptor was isolated from a man older than 75 with acute or convalescent COVID-19. The CDR3 DNA reads TGTGCCAGCACCCGGCGGGTTTGGGAGACCCAGTACTTC. Translated: CASTRRVWETQYF.